These 19 T cell receptor beta chains were sequenced from one sample in a study of siplizumab effects on memory and regulatory T cells (dated by TCRdb to about 2019). The protocol used for the library was the immunoSEQ multiplex PCR assay. TCRdb's version of the immuneACCESS table is confined to in-frame rearrangements and falls short of the full clone set. An unresolved V gene accounts for under half of the shortfall where checked; the remainder is of unknown origin. This sample gives some 100,000 clones in total; 85% to 95% of them show up just once. Around 1.4% of the sample lies in the top ten. What was sequenced was non-Treg CD4+ T cells sorted from blood. The cell subset or site label on this specimen signifies: FACS-sorted unstimulated CD4+ non-regulatory T cells. The receptors stem from a human donor in good health.

The chain carries TRBV20-1 and TRBJ1-3; no clear D. The germline CDR1 and CDR2 sequences are DFQATT and SNEGSKA (reference sequence). The CDR3 has 11 amino acids. V dropped 0 bases and J dropped 9 bases, with 6 bases sitting between them. CDR3: CSARDGVTIYF. The CDR3 nucleotides are TGCAGTGCTAGAGATGGTGTCACCATATATTTT.

The chain joins TRBV30 to TRBJ1-2, with a weak D call TRBD1 (5 bases). The CDR3 has 11 residues. Trimming left V 1 base short and J 8 bases short, with 8 bases between. Germline-derived CDR1 and CDR2 are GTSNPN and SVGIG (reference sequence). The CDR3 region has the DNA TGTGCCTGGAGTGGAGAGGGGGGCTACACCTTC. Translated, it gives CAWSGEGGYTF.

The genes are TRBV2 and TRBJ1-1; 8 nucleotides match TRBD1. This CDR3 contains 14 residues. Germline V gene sequence: CDR1 SNHLY, CDR2 FYNNEI. Losses at the gene ends were 6 bases for V and 2 bases for J; bases not matched to a gene: 5. The CDR3 DNA is TGTGCCAGCAGCAGACAGGGGACAAACACTGAAGCTTTCTTT. Translating it yields CASSRQGTNTEAFF.

This chain connects TRBV19 to TRBJ2-3; 7 bases are a match to TRBD1. This CDR3 is built from 13 residues. The junction had 3 bases not matched to a gene; V was cut back by 5 bases and J by 4 bases. Germline values: CDR1 LNHDA, CDR2 SQIVND (reference sequence). The CDR3 DNA is TGTGCCAGTAGTTTTCAGGGGGCAGATACGCAGTATTTT. It encodes CASSFQGADTQYF.

This chain uses TRBV5-1 with TRBJ2-7; no clear D gene. Trimming pared 6 bases from V and 0 bases from J, leaving 4 bases between. CDR1 and CDR2 (germline): SGHRS, YFSETQ. The CDR3 runs to 11 residues. The CDR3 reads CASKSSYEQYF. In nucleotides, the CDR3 is TGCGCCAGCAAGAGCTCCTACGAGCAGTACTTC.

This chain joins TRBV11-2 and TRBJ2-7, with D possibly being TRBD1 (6 bases). V dropped 5 bases and J dropped 3 bases, with 17 bases sitting between them. The CDR3 spans 15 residues. Per the germline V gene, CDR1 is SGHAT and CDR2 is FQNNGV. The chain's CDR3 is CASSVTWGHSYEQYF. The CDR3 DNA reads as TGTGCCAGCAGCGTGACGTGGGGACACAGCTACGAGCAGTACTTC.

The rearrangement links TRBV29-1 to TRBJ1-3; 9 nucleotides align to TRBD1. Unmatched junction bases numbered 8, after V lost 8 bases and J lost 9 bases. The CDR3 totals 12 residues. Germline V gene sequence: CDR1 SQVTM, CDR2 ANQGSEA. CDR3 residues: CSFAGQGGTIYF. Here the CDR3 DNA reads TGCAGCTTCGCGGGACAGGGTGGCACCATATATTTT. The whole variable domain, filled in from reference TRBV29-1 and TRBJ1-3, reads SAVISQKPSRDICQRGTSLTIQCQVDSQVTMMFWYRQQPGQSLTLIATANQGSEATYESGFVIDKFPISRPNLTFSTLTVSNMSPEDSSIYLCSFAGQGGTIYFGEGSWLTVV.

This clone was observed a single time. The chain has TRBV29-1 and TRBJ1-1, with a weak D call TRBD1 (6 bases). The CDR3 spans 13 residues. Trimming pared 7 bases from V and 3 bases from J, leaving 15 bases between. Germline V gene sequence: CDR1 SQVTM, CDR2 ANQGSEA. CDR3 amino acids: CSARTAIYTEAFF. In DNA form, the CDR3 reads TGCAGCGCCCGGACAGCCATTTACACTGAAGCTTTCTTT. Full variable domain (remainder filled in from reference TRBV29-1 and TRBJ1-1): SAVISQKPSRDICQRGTSLTIQCQVDSQVTMMFWYRQQPGQSLTLIATANQGSEATYESGFVIDKFPISRPNLTFSTLTVSNMSPEDSSIYLCSARTAIYTEAFFGQGTRLTVV.

J is TRBJ1-2 and V is TRBV6-5; D unclear. The V end lost 2 bases, the J end lost 8 bases, and 12 bases lay between the germline ends. In germline, CDR1 is MNHEY, CDR2 SVGAGI. The CDR3 is 13 residues long. The CDR3 DNA reads TGTGCCAGCAGTTACGGGCCATCTCAGGGCTACACCTTC. Amino acid sequence: CASSYGPSQGYTF.

CDR3 in amino acids: CASSRDSSYEQYF. The DNA of the CDR3 is TGTGCCAGCAGTAGGGACAGCTCCTACGAGCAGTACTTC. This sequence joins TRBV27 and TRBJ2-7; 7 positions agree with TRBD1. Looked up from germline, CDR1 is MNHEY and CDR2 is SMNVEV (reference sequence). V shed 5 bases and J 0 bases; nucleotides not matched to a gene: 1. The CDR3 runs 13 residues.

The V call is TRBV6-1, the J call TRBJ1-1; 10 bases fit TRBD1. The ends lost 6 bases at V and 2 bases at J; junction bases unmatched: 3. Per germline, CDR1 MNHNS and CDR2 SASEGT. The CDR3 length is 14 residues. CDR3 sequence (DNA): TGTGCCAGCAGGGGGACAGGGGATAACACTGAAGCTTTCTTT. It specifies CASRGTGDNTEAFF.

The chain employs TRBV30 and TRBJ2-7; 7 positions match TRBD1. J was trimmed by 3 bases and V by 4 bases; bases with no gene match: 6. Per germline, CDR1 GTSNPN and CDR2 SVGIG (reference sequence). This CDR3 spans 13 amino acids. The CDR3 sequence: CAWTPGQIYEQYF. The CDR3 coding sequence is TGTGCCTGGACCCCGGGACAGATCTACGAGCAGTACTTC.

The V and J genes are TRBV30 and TRBJ2-2, with 10 bases identical to TRBD2. The junction had 5 bases not matched to a gene; V was cut back by 0 bases and J by 1 base. The CDR3 loop spans 17 amino acids. Germline loops: CDR1 GTSNPN, CDR2 SVGIG (reference sequence). Here the CDR3 reads CAWSVPSGRLNTGELFF. The CDR3, as DNA: TGTGCCTGGAGTGTCCCTAGCGGGAGATTGAACACCGGGGAGCTGTTTTTT.

V and J are TRBV28 and TRBJ2-2; unclear D gene. Trimming took 7 bases from V and 1 from J, leaving 10 bases between them. Germline V gives CDR1 MDHEN, CDR2 SYDVKM. This CDR3 has 14 amino acids. The CDR3 loop reads CASNVFGNTGELFF. CDR3 sequence (DNA): TGTGCCAGCAACGTATTTGGGAACACCGGGGAGCTGTTTTTT.

V gene TRBV6-5 combines with J gene TRBJ2-7, with D perhaps matching TRBD1 (7 bases). Germline V gene lookup returns CDR1 MNHEY and CDR2 SVGAGI. V dropped 6 bases and J dropped 5 bases, with 20 bases sitting between them. The CDR3 contains 15 residues. CDR3 DNA: TGTGCCAGCAGCCGGGGGACAGATAGATCCCACGAGCAGTACTTC. The encoded protein is CASSRGTDRSHEQYF.

The rearrangement uses TRBV2 and TRBJ2-5; 8 positions agree with TRBD2. The germline V gene has CDR1 SNHLY and CDR2 FYNNEI. The V segment lost 5 bases and the J segment 5 bases; nucleotides outside the gene matches: 10. The CDR3 consists of 15 residues. The CDR3 DNA is TGTGCCAGCAGTCCTGAGCGGGGGAGGTGGGAGACCCAGTACTTC. It is translated as CASSPERGRWETQYF. Variable domain in full (rest from reference TRBV2 and TRBJ2-5): EPEVTQTPSHQVTQMGQEVILRCVPISNHLYFYWYRQILGQKVEFLVSFYNNEISEKSEIFDDQFSVERPDGSNFTLKIRSTKLEDSAMYFCASSPERGRWETQYFGPGTRLLVL.

This chain connects TRBV6-6 to TRBJ2-3; no clear D. CDR1 is MNHNY and CDR2 is SVGAGI in the germline V gene (reference sequence). This CDR3 spans 12 amino acids. V lost 2 bases, J lost 6 bases, and 6 bases lay in between. CDR3: CASSYAADTQYF. The CDR3, as DNA: TGTGCCAGCAGTTACGCCGCGGATACGCAGTATTTT.

With regard to this clone: This specimen includes other DNA sequences encoding the same CDR3. The rearrangement uses TRBV30 and TRBJ1-1; no clear D gene. The germline gives CDR1 GTSNPN, CDR2 SVGIG (reference sequence). The CDR3 extends over 11 amino acids. V was shortened by 0 bases and J by 5 bases, with 4 bases between the two germline ends. The CDR3 loop is CAWSVWTEAFF. Written as DNA, the CDR3 is TGTGCCTGGAGTGTATGGACTGAAGCTTTCTTT.

This clone was recorded once. This chain connects TRBV11-2 to TRBJ2-7; D ambiguous. V gave up 5 bases and J gave up 1 base, with 18 bases separating them. The CDR3 loop spans 16 amino acids. Germline CDR1 SGHAT, CDR2 FQNNGV. The CDR3 here is CASSRWGAGESYEQYF. CDR3 sequence (DNA): TGTGCCAGCAGCCGGTGGGGTGCTGGGGAATCCTACGAGCAGTACTTC. Looking up the rest from reference TRBV11-2 and TRBJ2-7 gives the full variable domain: EAGVAQSPRYKIIEKRQSVAFWCNPISGHATLYWYQQILGQGPKLLIQFQNNGVVDDSQLPKDRFSAERLKGVDSTLKIQPAKLEDSAVYLCASSRWGAGESYEQYFGPGTRLTVT.